This TCR beta chain was recovered during a study of control samples from healthy donors and cancer patients. Trimming stripped 4 bases from V and 3 bases from J, with 17 bases between. CDR3 length: 15 amino acids. CDR1 is SGDLS and CDR2 is YYNGEE in the germline V gene. This table comes from immunoSEQ multiplex PCR, and its TCRdb copy is limited to in-frame clones, with some not included. The table includes about 51,000 clones, around nine tenths detected once. This clonotype was sampled from a middle-aged man with colorectal cancer. The sample taken for sequencing was PBMCs. This rearrangement joins TRBV9 to TRBJ2-7; tentative D call: TRBD2 (6 bases). CDR3 nucleotide sequence: TGTGCCAGCAGCCCCCTTCGGCGGGGAAACTACGAGCAGTACTTC. The encoded protein is CASSPLRRGNYEQYF.